This T cell receptor beta chain is from a study of breast tumors, draining lymph nodes, adjacent tissues. TCRdb reprocessed the multiplex PCR reads with MiXCR, giving one entry per CDR3 protein. The sample carries around 12,000 distinct CDR3 sequences, roughly three quarters recorded once. Per germline, CDR1 SGHRS and CDR2 YFSETQ. V shed 4 bases and J shed 10 bases, with 14 bases lying between them. This CDR3 is 13 amino acids long. The sample was tumor-adjacent breast tissue. The TCR comes from a female donor with breast cancer. Some clones in this sample may be carry-over from other donors' samples. This sequence joins TRBV5-1 and TRBJ1-4; maybe TRBD1 (5 bases). CDR3 in DNA: TGCGCCAGCAGCCCGACAGTTTCCGGAAAACTGTTTTTT. Its translation is CASSPTVSGKLFF.